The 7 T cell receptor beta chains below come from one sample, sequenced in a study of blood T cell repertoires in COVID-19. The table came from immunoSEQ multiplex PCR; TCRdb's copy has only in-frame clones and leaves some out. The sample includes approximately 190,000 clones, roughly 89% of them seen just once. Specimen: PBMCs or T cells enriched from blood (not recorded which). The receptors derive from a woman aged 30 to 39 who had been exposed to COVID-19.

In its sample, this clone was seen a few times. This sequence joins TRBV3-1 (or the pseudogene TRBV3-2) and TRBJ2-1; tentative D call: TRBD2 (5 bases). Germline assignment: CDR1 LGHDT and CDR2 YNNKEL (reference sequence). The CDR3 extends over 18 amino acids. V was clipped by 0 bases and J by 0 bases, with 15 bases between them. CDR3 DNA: TGTGCCAGCAGCCAAGACGTGGTTGGTGGGAGCTCCTACAATGAGCAGTTCTTC. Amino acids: CASSQDVVGGSSYNEQFF.

CDR3: CASSYLGNDYGYTF. The CDR3 DNA follows: TGTGCCAGCAGTTACTTGGGCAACGACTATGGCTACACCTTC. The chain employs TRBV6-5 and TRBJ1-2; D uncertain. Trimming pared 1 base from V and 3 bases from J, leaving 9 bases between. Germline V lookup: CDR1 MNHEY, CDR2 SVGAGI. The CDR3 runs to 14 residues.

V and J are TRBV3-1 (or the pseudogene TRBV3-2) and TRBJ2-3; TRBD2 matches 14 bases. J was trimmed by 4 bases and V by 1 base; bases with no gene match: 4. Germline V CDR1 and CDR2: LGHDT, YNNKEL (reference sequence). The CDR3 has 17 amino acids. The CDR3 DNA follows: TGTGCCAGCAGCCAAGGACTAGCGGGGGGGCCGCCAGATACGCAGTATTTT. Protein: CASSQGLAGGPPDTQYF.

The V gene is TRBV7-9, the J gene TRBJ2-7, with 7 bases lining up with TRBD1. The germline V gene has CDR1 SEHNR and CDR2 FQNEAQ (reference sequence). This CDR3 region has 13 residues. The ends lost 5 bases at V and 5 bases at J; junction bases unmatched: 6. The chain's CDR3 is CASSPRQGHEQYF. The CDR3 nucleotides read TGTGCCAGCAGCCCCCGACAGGGCCACGAGCAGTACTTC.

The CDR3 DNA is TGTGCCAGTAGTAAGGGCGGGGGATCGCCCGTCCGGACCCAGTACTTC. Amino acids: CASSKGGGSPVRTQYF. This chain uses TRBV19 with TRBJ2-5, with 7 bases matching TRBD2. CDR1 and CDR2 (germline): LNHDA, SQIVND (reference sequence). There are 16 residues in the CDR3. The ends lost 4 bases at V and 7 bases at J; junction bases unmatched: 15.

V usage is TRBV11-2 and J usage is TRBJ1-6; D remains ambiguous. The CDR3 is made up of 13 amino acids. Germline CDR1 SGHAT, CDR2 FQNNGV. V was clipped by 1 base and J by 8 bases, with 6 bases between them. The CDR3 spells CASSLGQYSPLHF. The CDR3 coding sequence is TGTGCCAGCAGCTTAGGCCAGTATTCACCCCTCCACTTT.

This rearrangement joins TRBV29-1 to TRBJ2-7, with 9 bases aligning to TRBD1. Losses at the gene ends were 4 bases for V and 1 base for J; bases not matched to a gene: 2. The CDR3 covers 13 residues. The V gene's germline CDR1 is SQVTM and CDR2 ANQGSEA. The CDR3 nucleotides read TGCAGCGTTGCCGGGACAGGGTCCTACGAGCAGTACTTC. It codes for CSVAGTGSYEQYF.